This TCR beta chain was observed in a study of CD8 T cells in Susac syndrome. Germline CDR1 and CDR2: MNHEY and SVGEGT. The V end was cut by 6 bases, the J end by 1 base, with 12 bases between. The CDR3 sequence is 14 residues long. An input of about 0.45 to 1 ug of RNA was subjected to reverse transcription using random hexamers. TCR beta CDR3 was amplified by immunoSEQ covering 54 Vbeta and 13 Jbeta. TCRdb reanalysed the immunoSEQ multiplex PCR reads using MiXCR and keeps one entry per CDR3 protein. The profile shows more than 95,000 distinct CDR3 sequences, around 94% of them singletons. The source is a human donor in good health. The chain links TRBV6-2 or TRBV6-3 to TRBJ1-1, with D uncertain. Sequenced input: CD4+ T cells from PBMCs. CDR3 coding DNA: TGTGCCAGCAGCCCTTGGACGAGGAACACTGAAGCTTTCTTT. This gives the protein CASSPWTRNTEAFF.